The source of this T cell receptor beta chain is a study of cytomegalovirus exposure and HLA in healthy donors. Primers: 60 Vbeta forward and 13 Jbeta reverse. Here immunoSEQ multiplex PCR was the method, and the copy in TCRdb shows in-frame clones only, minus some. This sample has 110,000 or so clones; 60% to 85% occur once, and the top ten carry under 3%. The CDR3 extends over 15 amino acids. V shed 6 bases and J 0 bases; nucleotides not matched to a gene: 3. Germline loops: CDR1 MNHNY, CDR2 SVGAGI (reference sequence). The source is a woman in her thirties or forties in good health and CMV-seropositive. The chain couples TRBV6-6 to TRBJ2-1; the match to TRBD2 covers 9 bases. The source material was PBMCs. The CDR3 DNA sequence: TGTGCCAGCAGCTATAGCGGGAGCTCCTACAATGAGCAGTTCTTC. It translates to CASSYSGSSYNEQFF.